The source of this TCR beta chain is a study of Ad26.COV2.S vaccination and SARS-CoV-2 variants. On the study more broadly: The donor was enrolled in the Ad26.COV2.S arm of the COV1001 trial. Ad26.COV2.S was injected intramuscularly once or twice, 56 days apart.

The method was immunoSEQ multiplex PCR; TCRdb's version includes in-frame clones alone and lacks a portion of them. The sample yields roughly 450,000 clones, around 90% seen once. Between the trimmed V and J ends, which lost 0 bases and 3 bases, there was a span of 6 bases. CDR3 length: 13 residues. Germline V lookup: CDR1 GTSNPN, CDR2 SVGIG (reference sequence). The treatment is: around 19 received Ad26.COV2.S at low or high dose, single or two shots; 5 received placebo; per-sample allocation not given. Collection of the samples took place on day 63 after the first injection of vaccine or placebo. This TCR was sampled from a person between 18 and 65 years old who received the Ad26.COV2.S COVID-19 vaccine or a placebo. This chain joins TRBV30 and TRBJ1-5; D possibly corresponds to TRBD1 (6 bases). The sequenced sample was peripheral blood, obtained in a trial of Ad26.COV2.S vaccine versus placebo. CDR3 region: CAWSVGANQPQHF. The CDR3 nucleotides are TGTGCCTGGAGTGTGGGGGCCAATCAGCCCCAGCATTTT.